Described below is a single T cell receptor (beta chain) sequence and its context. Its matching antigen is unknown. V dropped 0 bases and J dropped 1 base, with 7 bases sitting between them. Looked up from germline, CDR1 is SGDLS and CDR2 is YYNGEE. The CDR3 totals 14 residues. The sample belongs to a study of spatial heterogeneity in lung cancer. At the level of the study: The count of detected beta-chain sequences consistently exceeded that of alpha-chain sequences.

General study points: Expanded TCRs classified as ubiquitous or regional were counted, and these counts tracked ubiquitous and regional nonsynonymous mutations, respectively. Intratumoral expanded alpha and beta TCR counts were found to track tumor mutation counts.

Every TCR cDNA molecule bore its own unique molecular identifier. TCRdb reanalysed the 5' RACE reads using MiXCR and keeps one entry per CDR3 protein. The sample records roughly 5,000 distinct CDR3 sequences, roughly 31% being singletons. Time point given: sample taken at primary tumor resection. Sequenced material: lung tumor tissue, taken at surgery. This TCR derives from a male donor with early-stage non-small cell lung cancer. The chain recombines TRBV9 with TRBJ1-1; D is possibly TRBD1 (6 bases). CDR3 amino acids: CASSVEGGNTEAFF. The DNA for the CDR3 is TGTGCCAGCAGCGTAGAAGGGGGGAACACTGAAGCTTTCTTT. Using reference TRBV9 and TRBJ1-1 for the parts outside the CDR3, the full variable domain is DSGVTQTPKHLITATGQRVTLRCSPRSGDLSVYWYQQSLDQGLQFLIQYYNGEERAKGNILERFSAQQFPDLHSELNLSSLELGDSALYFCASSVEGGNTEAFFGQGTRLTVV.